The entry below describes one T cell receptor beta chain. Its antigen is still unknown. This PCR relied on a set of 60 Vbeta primers and 13 Jbeta primers. Clones were read by immunoSEQ multiplex PCR, and TCRdb kept only the in-frame ones, dropping some. The sample carries some 140,000 clones, 73% recorded once. The CDR3 covers 15 residues. The V end was cut by 5 bases, the J end by 9 bases, with 20 bases between. The germline gives CDR1 SGHTA, CDR2 FQGTGA. These data are taken from a study of cytomegalovirus exposure and HLA in healthy donors. General study results and limits: Only CMV serostatus was available as immune exposure information.

The sequenced material came from PBMCs. The chain uses TRBV7-3 and TRBJ2-1; D is perhaps TRBD2 (8 bases). The TCR originated in a woman aged 40-49 years in good health and CMV-seronegative. CDR3 coding DNA: TGTGCCAGCAGCCCGAGCGGGGGCGCAGGGGGTGAGCAGTTCTTC. It translates to CASSPSGGAGGEQFF.